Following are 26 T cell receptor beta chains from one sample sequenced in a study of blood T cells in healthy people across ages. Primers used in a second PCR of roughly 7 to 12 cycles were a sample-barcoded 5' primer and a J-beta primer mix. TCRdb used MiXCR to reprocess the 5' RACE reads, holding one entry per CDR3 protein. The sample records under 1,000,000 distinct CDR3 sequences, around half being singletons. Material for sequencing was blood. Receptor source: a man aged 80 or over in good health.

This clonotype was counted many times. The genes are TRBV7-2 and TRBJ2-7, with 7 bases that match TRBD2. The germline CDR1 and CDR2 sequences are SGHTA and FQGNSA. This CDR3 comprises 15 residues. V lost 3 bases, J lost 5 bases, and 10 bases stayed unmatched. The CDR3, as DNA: TGTGCCAGCAGCTTTTTAGCGGGCATTTCCGACGAGCAGTACTTC. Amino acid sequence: CASSFLAGISDEQYF. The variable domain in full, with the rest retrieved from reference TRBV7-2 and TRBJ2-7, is GAGVSQSPSNKVTEKGKDVELRCDPISGHTALYWYRQSLGQGLEFLIYFQGNSAPDKSGLPSDRFSAERTGGSVSTLTIQRTQQEDSAVYLCASSFLAGISDEQYFGPGTRLTVT.

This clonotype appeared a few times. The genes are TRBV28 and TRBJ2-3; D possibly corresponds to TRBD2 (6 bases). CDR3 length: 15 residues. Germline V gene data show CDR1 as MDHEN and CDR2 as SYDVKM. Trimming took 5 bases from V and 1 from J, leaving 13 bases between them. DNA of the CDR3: TGTGCCAGCAGTGCAGCGGGTAGGGGCACAGATACGCAGTATTTT. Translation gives CASSAAGRGTDTQYF.

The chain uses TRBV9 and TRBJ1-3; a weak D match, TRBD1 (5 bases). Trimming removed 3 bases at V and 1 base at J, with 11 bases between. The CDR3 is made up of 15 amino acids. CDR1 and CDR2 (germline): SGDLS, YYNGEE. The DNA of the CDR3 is TGTGCCAGCAGCGCGGTTCAGGGTTCTGGAAACACCATATATTTT. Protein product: CASSAVQGSGNTIYF. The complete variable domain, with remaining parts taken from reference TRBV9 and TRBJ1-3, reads DSGVTQTPKHLITATGQRVTLRCSPRSGDLSVYWYQQSLDQGLQFLIQYYNGEERAKGNILERFSAQQFPDLHSELNLSSLELGDSALYFCASSAVQGSGNTIYFGEGSWLTVV.

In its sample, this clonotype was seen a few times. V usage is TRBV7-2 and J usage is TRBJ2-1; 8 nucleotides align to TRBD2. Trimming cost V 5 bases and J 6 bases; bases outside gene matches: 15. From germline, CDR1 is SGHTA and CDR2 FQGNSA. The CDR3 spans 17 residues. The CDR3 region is CASSPLSGSVLSNEQFF. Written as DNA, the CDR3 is TGTGCCAGCAGCCCCTTAAGCGGGAGTGTTCTATCCAATGAGCAGTTCTTC.

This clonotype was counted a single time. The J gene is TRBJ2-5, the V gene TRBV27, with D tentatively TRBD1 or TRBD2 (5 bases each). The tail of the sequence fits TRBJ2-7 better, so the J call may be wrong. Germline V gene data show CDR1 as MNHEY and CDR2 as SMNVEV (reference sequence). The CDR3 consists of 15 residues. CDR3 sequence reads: CASSPPGPLIYEQYF. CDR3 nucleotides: TGTGCCAGCAGTCCGCCGGGACCCCTGATATACGAGCAGTACTTC.

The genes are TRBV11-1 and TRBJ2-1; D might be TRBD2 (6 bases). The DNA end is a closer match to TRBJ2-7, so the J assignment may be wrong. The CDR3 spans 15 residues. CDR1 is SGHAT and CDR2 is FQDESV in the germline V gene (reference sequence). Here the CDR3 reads CASSDRDSLYNEQYF. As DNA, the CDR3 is TGTGCCAGCAGCGACCGGGACTCACTTTACAATGAGCAGTACTTC.

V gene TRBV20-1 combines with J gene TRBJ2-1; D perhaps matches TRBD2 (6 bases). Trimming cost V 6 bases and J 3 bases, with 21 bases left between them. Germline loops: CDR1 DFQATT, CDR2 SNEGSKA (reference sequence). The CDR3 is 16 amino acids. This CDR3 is CSAHLASRRLYNEQFF. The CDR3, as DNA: TGCAGTGCCCATCTAGCGTCCCGACGGCTCTACAATGAGCAGTTCTTC.

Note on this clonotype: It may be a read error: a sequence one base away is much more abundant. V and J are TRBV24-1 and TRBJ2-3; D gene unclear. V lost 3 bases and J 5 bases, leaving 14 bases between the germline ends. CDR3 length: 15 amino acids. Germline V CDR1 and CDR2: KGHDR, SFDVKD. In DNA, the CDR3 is TGTGCCACCAGTGATGTAGACGGTGCAGGAGATACGCAGTATTTT. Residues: CATSDVDGAGDTQYF.

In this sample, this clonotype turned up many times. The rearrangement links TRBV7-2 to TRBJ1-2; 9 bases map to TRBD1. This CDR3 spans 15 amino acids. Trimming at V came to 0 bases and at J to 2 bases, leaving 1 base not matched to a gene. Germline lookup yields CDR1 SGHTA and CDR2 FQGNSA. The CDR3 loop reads CASSLAGQGNYGYTF. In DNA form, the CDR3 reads TGTGCCAGCAGCTTAGCCGGACAGGGGAACTATGGCTACACCTTC.

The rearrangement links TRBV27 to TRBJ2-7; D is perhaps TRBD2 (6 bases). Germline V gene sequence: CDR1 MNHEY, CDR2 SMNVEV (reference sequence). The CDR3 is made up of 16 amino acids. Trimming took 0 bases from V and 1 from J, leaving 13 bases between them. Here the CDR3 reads CASSLSRGGGSYEQYF. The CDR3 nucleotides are TGTGCCAGCAGTTTATCTCGAGGTGGGGGGTCCTACGAGCAGTACTTC.

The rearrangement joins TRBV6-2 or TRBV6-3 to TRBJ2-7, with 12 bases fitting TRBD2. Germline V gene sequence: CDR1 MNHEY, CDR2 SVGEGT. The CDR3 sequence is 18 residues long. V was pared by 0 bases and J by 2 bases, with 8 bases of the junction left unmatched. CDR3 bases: TGTGCCAGCAGTTACTCTTCGCTAGCGGGAGGGTCCCCCTACGAGCAGTACTTC. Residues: CASSYSSLAGGSPYEQYF.

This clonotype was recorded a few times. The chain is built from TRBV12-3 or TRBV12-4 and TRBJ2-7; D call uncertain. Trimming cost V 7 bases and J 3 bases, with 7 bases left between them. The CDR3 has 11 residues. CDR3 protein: CASTPGYEQYF. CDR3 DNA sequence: TGTGCCAGCACCCCTGGCTACGAGCAGTACTTC.

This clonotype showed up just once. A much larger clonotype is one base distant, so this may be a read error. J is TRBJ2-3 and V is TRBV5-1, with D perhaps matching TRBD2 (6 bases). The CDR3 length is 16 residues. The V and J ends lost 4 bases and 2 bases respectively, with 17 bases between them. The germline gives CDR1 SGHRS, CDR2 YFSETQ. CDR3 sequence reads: CASSVAGRLTTDTQYF. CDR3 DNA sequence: TGCGCCAGCAGCGTGGCGGGGCGGCTTACCACAGATACGCAGTATTTT.

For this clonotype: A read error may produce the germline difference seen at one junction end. CDR3 in DNA: TGCGCCAGCAGCTCGGACATTGGAGTTTCACTCCTCCACTTT. Its translation is CASSSDIGVSLLHF. The chain couples TRBV5-1 to TRBJ1-6; D possibly corresponds to TRBD1 (5 bases). This CDR3 spans 14 amino acids. The V gene's germline CDR1 is SGHRS and CDR2 YFSETQ.

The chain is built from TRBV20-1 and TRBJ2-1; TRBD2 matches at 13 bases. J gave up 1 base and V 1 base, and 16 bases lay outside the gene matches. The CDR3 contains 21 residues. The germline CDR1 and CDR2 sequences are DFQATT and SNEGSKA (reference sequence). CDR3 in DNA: TGCAGTGCTAGAGGCCAGGGACTAGCGGGGAGCAGCACCCAGTCCTACAATGAGCAGTTCTTC. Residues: CSARGQGLAGSSTQSYNEQFF.

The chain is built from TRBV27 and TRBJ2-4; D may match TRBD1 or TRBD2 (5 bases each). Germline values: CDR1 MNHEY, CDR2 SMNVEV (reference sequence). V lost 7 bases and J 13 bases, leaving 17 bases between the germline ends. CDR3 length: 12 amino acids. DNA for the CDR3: TGTGCCAGCAATTCACAGGCCGGGGAGCAGTACTTC. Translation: CASNSQAGEQYF.

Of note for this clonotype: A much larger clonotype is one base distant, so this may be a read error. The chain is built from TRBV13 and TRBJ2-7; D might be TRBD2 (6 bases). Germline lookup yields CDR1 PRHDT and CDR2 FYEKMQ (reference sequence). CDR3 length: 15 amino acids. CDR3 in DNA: TGTGACAGCAGCTTAGCGGCCCAGCGGAATTACGAGCAGTACTTC. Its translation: CDSSLAAQRNYEQYF.

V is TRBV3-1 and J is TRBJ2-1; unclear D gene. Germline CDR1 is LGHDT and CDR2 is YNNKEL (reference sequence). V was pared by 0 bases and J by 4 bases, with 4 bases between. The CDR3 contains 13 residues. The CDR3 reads CASSQDQYNEQFF. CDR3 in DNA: TGTGCCAGCAGCCAAGATCAGTACAATGAGCAGTTCTTC.

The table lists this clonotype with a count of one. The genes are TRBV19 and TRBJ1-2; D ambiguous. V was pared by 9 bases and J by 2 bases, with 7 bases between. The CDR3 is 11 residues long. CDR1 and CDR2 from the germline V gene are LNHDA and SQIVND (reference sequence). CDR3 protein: CASHFNYGYTF. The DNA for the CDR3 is TGTGCCAGCCATTTCAACTATGGCTACACCTTC.

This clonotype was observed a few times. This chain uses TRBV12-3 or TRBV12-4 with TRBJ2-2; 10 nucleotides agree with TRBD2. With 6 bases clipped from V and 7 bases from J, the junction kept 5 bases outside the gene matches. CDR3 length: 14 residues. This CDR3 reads CASREREGIGELFF. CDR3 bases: TGTGCCAGCAGGGAGCGGGAGGGGATCGGGGAGCTGTTTTTT.

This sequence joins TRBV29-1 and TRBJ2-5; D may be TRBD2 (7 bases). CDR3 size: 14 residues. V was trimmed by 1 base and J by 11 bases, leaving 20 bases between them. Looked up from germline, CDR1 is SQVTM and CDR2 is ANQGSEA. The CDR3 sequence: CSVEVISGDNEQYF. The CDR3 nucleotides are TGCAGCGTTGAAGTAATAAGCGGGGACAATGAGCAGTACTTC.

CDR3 DNA: TGCAGTGCTAGTTTAGGGGGCGGTCTTATTCGCAATCAGCCCCAGCATTTT. Translated: CSASLGGGLIRNQPQHF. The J gene is TRBJ1-5, the V gene TRBV20-1; the match to TRBD1 covers 7 bases. The CDR3 contains 17 residues. CDR1 and CDR2 (germline): DFQATT, SNEGSKA (reference sequence). Trimming at V came to 3 bases and at J to 2 bases, leaving 13 bases not matched to a gene.

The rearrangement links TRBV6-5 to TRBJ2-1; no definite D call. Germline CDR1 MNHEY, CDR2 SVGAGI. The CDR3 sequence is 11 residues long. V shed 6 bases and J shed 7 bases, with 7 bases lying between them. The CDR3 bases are TGTGCCAGCAGGGACCTAAATGAGCAGTTCTTC. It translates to CASRDLNEQFF.

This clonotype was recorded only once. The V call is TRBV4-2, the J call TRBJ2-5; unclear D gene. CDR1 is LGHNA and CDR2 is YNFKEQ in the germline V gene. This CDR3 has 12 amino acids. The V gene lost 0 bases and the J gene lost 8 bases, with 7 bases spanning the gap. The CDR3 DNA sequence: TGTGCCAGCAGCCAAGAACTTCAAACCCAGTACTTC. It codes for CASSQELQTQYF.

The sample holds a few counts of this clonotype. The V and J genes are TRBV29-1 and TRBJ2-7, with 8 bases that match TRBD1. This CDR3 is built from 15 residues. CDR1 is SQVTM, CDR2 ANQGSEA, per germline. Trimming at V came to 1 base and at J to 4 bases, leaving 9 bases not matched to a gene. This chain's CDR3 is CSVEVRGQGPYEQYF. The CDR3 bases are TGCAGCGTTGAAGTTAGAGGACAGGGACCTTACGAGCAGTACTTC.

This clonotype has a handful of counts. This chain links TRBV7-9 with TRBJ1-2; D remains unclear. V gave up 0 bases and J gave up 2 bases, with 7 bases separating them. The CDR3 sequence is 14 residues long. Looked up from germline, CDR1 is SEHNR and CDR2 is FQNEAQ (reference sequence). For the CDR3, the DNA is TGTGCCAGCAGCTTAGCGGGCCAGAACTATGGCTACACCTTC. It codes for CASSLAGQNYGYTF.